This TCR beta chain was identified during a study of shared clonotypes between healthy human individuals. V was trimmed by 6 bases and J by 0 bases, leaving 19 bases between them. Germline loops: CDR1 ENHRY, CDR2 SYGVKD. This CDR3 is 17 amino acids long. Each replicate PCR on the sorted subsets used 200 ng DNA (approximately 27,000 T cell genomes). Data came from immunoSEQ multiplex PCR; TCRdb stores just in-frame clones and leaves some out. The sample has some 1 million clones, 70% to 80% seen once. The receptor was isolated from a man aged 18 to 35 in good health. This rearrangement joins TRBV10-3 to TRBJ2-3; D is perhaps TRBD1 (6 bases). Sequencing input: memory CD4+ T cells sorted from blood. As for subset: CD45RA-negative fraction. Written as DNA, the CDR3 is TGTGCCATCAGCGCCCTCACAGGGTTGAAAAGCACAGATACGCAGTATTTT. Its protein is CAISALTGLKSTDTQYF.